Presented here are 10 T cell receptor beta chains from one specimen sequenced in a study of molecular identifiers for immune sequencing clone quantification. One entry per CDR3 protein, called by TCRdb with MiXCR from the PCR reads. The data show over 65,000 distinct CDR3 sequences, with about 23% seen just once and approximately 0.78% held by the top ten. Material: naive CD8+ T cells from blood, with Jurkat cell RNA spiked in. This sample's subset: FACS-sorted CD8+CD4-CCR7+CD45RA+ naive T cells. Receptors originate from a human donor in good health. Some libraries in this study had Jurkat cell RNA spiked in.

This clonotype was counted at least ten times. The chain couples TRBV6-2 or TRBV6-3 to TRBJ2-7, with D possibly TRBD1 on 6 matching bases. This CDR3 is 15 amino acids long. V lost 0 bases, J lost 4 bases, and 13 bases lay in between. Germline values: CDR1 MNHEY, CDR2 SVGEGT. The CDR3 here is CASSYSKGRGYEQYF. The CDR3, as DNA: TGTGCCAGCAGTTACTCGAAAGGCAGGGGATACGAGCAGTACTTC.

Note on this clonotype: A read error may explain this, as a much larger clone is one base away. This CDR3 fails to terminate in the conserved phenylalanine or tryptophan, so it likely reflects a read error. V is TRBV28 and J is TRBJ1-1; the D gene is possibly TRBD1 (6 bases). Trimming removed 5 bases from V and 5 bases from J, with 18 bases in between. The CDR3 has 15 residues. Germline values: CDR1 MDHEN, CDR2 SYDVKM. The CDR3 loop is CASSLRQGLRTEAFL. CDR3 sequence (DNA): TGTGCCAGCAGTCTAAGGCAGGGGCTGAGGACTGAAGCTTTCCTT.

This clonotype was counted at least ten times. This chain joins TRBV4-3 and TRBJ2-7, with D perhaps assigned TRBD1 or TRBD2 (5 bases each). Germline V gives CDR1 LGHNA, CDR2 YSLEER. Trimming pared 0 bases from V and 2 bases from J, leaving 14 bases between. CDR3 length: 16 amino acids. CDR3 loop: CASSQDRFGDAYEQYF. CDR3 DNA: TGCGCCAGCAGCCAAGATCGCTTCGGGGACGCCTACGAGCAGTACTTC.

This clonotype was picked up a small number of times. The rearrangement links TRBV4-1 to TRBJ2-1, with TRBD1 identical over 8 bases. Germline lookup yields CDR1 MGHRA and CDR2 YSYEKL. This CDR3 comprises 15 residues. The V segment lost 4 bases and the J segment 2 bases; nucleotides outside the gene matches: 4. CDR3: CASSPTGGTYNEQFF. DNA for the CDR3: TGCGCCAGCAGCCCAACAGGGGGTACCTACAATGAGCAGTTCTTC.

The chain has TRBV20-1 and TRBJ2-3, with D perhaps TRBD2 (5 bases). Looked up from germline, CDR1 is DFQATT and CDR2 is SNEGSKA (reference sequence). With 4 bases removed from V and 3 bases from J, the gap between germline ends came to 14 bases. The CDR3 totals 14 residues. CDR3 sequence reads: CSAKDPSLTDTQYF. In DNA, the CDR3 is TGCAGTGCTAAGGATCCTAGCTTAACAGATACGCAGTATTTT.

This clonotype was observed many times. The V gene is TRBV4-1, the J gene TRBJ2-7; D is perhaps TRBD1 (6 bases). V lost 3 bases and J 0 bases, leaving 9 bases between the germline ends. Germline CDR1 MGHRA, CDR2 YSYEKL. The CDR3 runs 14 residues. DNA of the CDR3: TGCGCCAGCAGCCACAGGGACATCTCCTACGAGCAGTACTTC. Translated: CASSHRDISYEQYF.

In its sample, this clonotype was seen a few times. At one end the junction does not follow the germline gene, possibly because of a read error. The chain is built from TRBV7-9 and TRBJ2-3, with 8 bases lining up with TRBD2. There are 13 residues in the CDR3. The germline gives CDR1 SEHNR, CDR2 FQNEAQ (reference sequence). CDR3 amino acids: CTSAGGLKDTRYF. As DNA, the CDR3 is TGTACTTCGGCGGGAGGACTTAAAGATACGCGGTATTTT.

The chain combines TRBV6-5 with TRBJ1-1; D remains ambiguous. Germline CDR1 MNHEY, CDR2 SVGAGI. V lost 4 bases and J 0 bases, leaving 12 bases between the germline ends. This CDR3 contains 15 residues. The chain's CDR3 is CASSLSGSLNTEAFF. The CDR3 DNA sequence: TGTGCCAGCAGTTTGTCCGGGTCCCTGAACACTGAAGCTTTCTTT.

This clonotype was recorded at least ten times. The chain combines TRBV20-1 with TRBJ2-3; 9 nucleotides align to TRBD1. The CDR3 runs to 15 residues. Trimming removed 5 bases from V and 1 base from J; junction bases left unmatched: 7. CDR1 and CDR2 from the germline V gene are DFQATT and SNEGSKA (reference sequence). The chain's CDR3 is CSASGTGSGTDTQYF. The CDR3 nucleotides are TGCAGTGCTTCCGGGACAGGGAGCGGCACAGATACGCAGTATTTT.

This clonotype showed up many times. The CDR3 DNA follows: TGCAGTGCTAGAATGGGACAGGGGGTTTCGGTGCAGTACTTC. As protein: CSARMGQGVSVQYF. This rearrangement joins TRBV20-1 to TRBJ2-7; 11 bases fit TRBD1. Germline loops: CDR1 DFQATT, CDR2 SNEGSKA (reference sequence). The ends lost 2 bases at V and 9 bases at J; junction bases unmatched: 9. This CDR3 is 14 amino acids long.